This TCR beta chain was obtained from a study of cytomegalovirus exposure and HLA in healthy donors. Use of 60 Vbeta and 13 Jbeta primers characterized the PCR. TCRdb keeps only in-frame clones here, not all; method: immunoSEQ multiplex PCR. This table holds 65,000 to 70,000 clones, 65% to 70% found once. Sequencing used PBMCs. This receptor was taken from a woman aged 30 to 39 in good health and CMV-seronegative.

In DNA, the CDR3 is TGTGCCAGCAGTGAAGCAAGCTCCCAAGAGACCCAGTACTTC. Translation gives CASSEASSQETQYF. The J gene is TRBJ2-5, the V gene TRBV2; D gene ambiguous. V lost 0 bases to trimming and J lost 1 base, with 6 bases between them. CDR3 length: 14 amino acids. CDR1 SNHLY and CDR2 FYNNEI come from the germline V gene.